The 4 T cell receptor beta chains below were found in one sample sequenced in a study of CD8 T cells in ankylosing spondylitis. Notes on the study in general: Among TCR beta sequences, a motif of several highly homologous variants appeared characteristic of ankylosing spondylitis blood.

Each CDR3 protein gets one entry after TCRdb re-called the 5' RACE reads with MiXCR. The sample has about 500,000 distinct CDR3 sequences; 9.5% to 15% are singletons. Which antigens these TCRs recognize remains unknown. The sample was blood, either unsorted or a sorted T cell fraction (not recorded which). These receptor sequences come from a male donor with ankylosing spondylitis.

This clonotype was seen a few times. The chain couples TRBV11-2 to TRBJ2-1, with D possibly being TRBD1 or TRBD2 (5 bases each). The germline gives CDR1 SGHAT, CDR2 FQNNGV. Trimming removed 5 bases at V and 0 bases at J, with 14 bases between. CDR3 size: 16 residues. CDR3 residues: CASSPSEGSSYNEQFF. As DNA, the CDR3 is TGTGCCAGCAGCCCTTCTGAGGGGAGCTCCTACAATGAGCAGTTCTTC.

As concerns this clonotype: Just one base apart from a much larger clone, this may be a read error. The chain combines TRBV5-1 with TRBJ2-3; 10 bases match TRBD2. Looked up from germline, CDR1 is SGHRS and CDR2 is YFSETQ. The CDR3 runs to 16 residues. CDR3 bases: TGCGCCAGCAGCTTAGGACTAGCGGAGTCCACAGATTCGCAGTATTTT. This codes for CASSLGLAESTDSQYF.

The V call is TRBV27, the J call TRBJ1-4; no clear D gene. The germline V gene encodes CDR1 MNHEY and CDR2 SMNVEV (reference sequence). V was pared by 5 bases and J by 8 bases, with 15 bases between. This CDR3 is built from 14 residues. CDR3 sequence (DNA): TGTGCCAGCAGTACCCGAGGGCCCCTCGAAAAACTGTTTTTT. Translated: CASSTRGPLEKLFF.

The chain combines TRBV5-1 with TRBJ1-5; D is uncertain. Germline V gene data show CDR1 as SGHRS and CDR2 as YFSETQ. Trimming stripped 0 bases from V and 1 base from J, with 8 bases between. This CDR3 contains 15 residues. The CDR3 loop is CASSLDATSNQPQHF. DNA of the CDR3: TGCGCCAGCAGCTTGGACGCCACCAGCAATCAGCCCCAGCATTTT.